The 21 T cell receptor beta chains below come from one sample, sequenced in a study of shared clonotypes between healthy human individuals (dated by TCRdb to 2020 to 2021). Library generation was performed with the immunoSEQ multiplex PCR assay. Here the immuneACCESS table is served through TCRdb, limited to in-frame sequences with V and J called. Missing clones are a known gap in these copies; in checked studies unresolved V genes cover under half, and the rest lacks a known reason. The sample table lists under 1,900,000 clones, approximately 98.5% of them with a count of one. The top ten hold 0.3% to 0.45% of the sample. The sequenced material came from naive CD4+ T cells sorted from blood. The sample's cell subset or site label is to be understood as: CD45RA+ positively selected. The source of these receptors is a man aged 25-45 years in good health.

V usage is TRBV7-8 and J usage is TRBJ1-1; D remains unclear. Germline lookup yields CDR1 SGHVS and CDR2 FQNEAQ. This CDR3 comprises 12 residues. With 4 bases removed from V and 8 bases from J, the gap between germline ends came to 11 bases. Here the CDR3 reads CASSSKVSEAFF. CDR3 bases: TGTGCCAGCAGCTCTAAGGTCTCAGAAGCTTTCTTT. Drawing the rest from reference TRBV7-8 and TRBJ1-1, the complete variable domain is GAGVSQSPRYKVAKRGQDVALRCDPISGHVSLFWYQQALGQGPEFLTYFQNEAQLDKSGLPSDRFFAERPEGSVSTLKIQRTQQEDSAVYLCASSSKVSEAFFGQGTRLTVV.

The rearrangement links TRBV18 to TRBJ1-1, with TRBD1 identical over 7 bases. V dropped 2 bases and J dropped 6; count of bases not matched to a gene: 9. The CDR3 sequence is 15 residues long. Germline V gene lookup returns CDR1 KGHSH and CDR2 LQKENI. CDR3 DNA sequence: TGTGCCAGCTCACCATCCCGGACAGGTGCAGCTGAAGCTTTCTTT. It is translated as CASSPSRTGAAEAFF. The complete variable domain, with remaining parts taken from reference TRBV18 and TRBJ1-1, reads NAGVMQNPRHLVRRRGQEARLRCSPMKGHSHVYWYRQLPEEGLKFMVYLQKENIIDESGMPKERFSAEFPKEGPSILRIQQVVRGDSAAYFCASSPSRTGAAEAFFGQGTRLTVV.

The chain recombines TRBV2 with TRBJ1-5; D unclear. Germline V lookup: CDR1 SNHLY, CDR2 FYNNEI. V shed 10 bases and J shed 5 bases, with 15 bases lying between them. This CDR3 is 13 amino acids long. CDR3 DNA: TGTGCCACATCCCACGGGCCCCATCAGCCCCAGCATTTT. It encodes CATSHGPHQPQHF. Supplemented by reference TRBV2 and TRBJ1-5, the full variable domain reads EPEVTQTPSHQVTQMGQEVILRCVPISNHLYFYWYRQILGQKVEFLVSFYNNEISEKSEIFDDQFSVERPDGSNFTLKIRSTKLEDSAMYFCATSHGPHQPQHFGDGTRLSIL.

This sequence joins TRBV7-9 and TRBJ1-3; TRBD1 agrees at 11 bases. Germline lookup yields CDR1 SEHNR and CDR2 FQNEAQ (reference sequence). The J segment lost 7 bases and the V segment lost 1 base, leaving 6 bases of the junction unmatched. The CDR3 is 16 amino acids. CDR3 in DNA: TGTGCCAGCAGCTTAGGGGACAGGGGGTTCAGGAACACCATATATTTT. Translated: CASSLGDRGFRNTIYF.

The rearrangement links TRBV6-1 to TRBJ1-5; D not certain. V lost 2 bases and J lost 0, with 14 bases in between. The CDR3 spans 17 residues. Germline CDR1 reads MNHNS; CDR2 reads SASEGT. The CDR3 sequence: CASSEHGGSSSNQPQHF. The CDR3 nucleotides are TGTGCCAGCAGTGAACACGGAGGGTCCTCTAGCAATCAGCCCCAGCATTTT.

The gene calls are TRBV28 and TRBJ2-4; D may be TRBD1 (5 bases). This CDR3 contains 16 residues. Germline loops: CDR1 MDHEN, CDR2 SYDVKM. The germline V and J ends were trimmed by 10 bases and 0 bases, with 19 bases remaining between them. The CDR3 coding sequence is TGTGCCACCTCAGAAGTTAACAGGCTAGCCAAAAACATTCAGTACTTC. Its protein product is CATSEVNRLAKNIQYF.

The rearrangement links TRBV2 to TRBJ2-2; D ambiguous. The CDR3 length is 11 residues. Germline CDR1 reads SNHLY; CDR2 reads FYNNEI. The germline V and J ends were trimmed by 10 bases and 7 bases, with 10 bases remaining between them. The DNA of the CDR3 is TGTGCCATCCTGGTTCTCGGGGAGCTGTTTTTT. This gives the protein CAILVLGELFF.

This chain joins TRBV10-3 and TRBJ1-1; D gene ambiguous. In germline, CDR1 is ENHRY, CDR2 SYGVKD. Trimming pared 3 bases from V and 1 base from J, leaving 9 bases between. The CDR3 has 14 residues. The CDR3 loop reads CAISDMAANTEAFF. The DNA of the CDR3 is TGTGCCATCAGTGATATGGCAGCGAACACTGAAGCTTTCTTT.

The chain joins TRBV7-9 to TRBJ1-4, with TRBD1 as a possible D gene (6 bases). The V and J ends lost 1 base and 8 bases respectively, with 11 bases between them. CDR3 length: 14 amino acids. From germline, CDR1 is SEHNR and CDR2 FQNEAQ (reference sequence). The CDR3 nucleotides read TGTGCCAGCAGCTTAGAGTTACAGGGCGAAAAACTGTTTTTT. Residues: CASSLELQGEKLFF. The full variable domain, its missing parts supplied by reference TRBV7-9 and TRBJ1-4, is DTGVSQNPRHKITKRGQNVTFRCDPISEHNRLYWYRQTLGQGPEFLTYFQNEAQLEKSRLLSDRFSAERPKGSFSTLEIQRTEQGDSAMYLCASSLELQGEKLFFGSGTQLSVL.

The chain employs TRBV10-2 and TRBJ2-1; D gene ambiguous. CDR3 length: 16 amino acids. Germline lookup yields CDR1 WSHSY and CDR2 SAAADI. Trimming shortened V by 2 bases and J by 2 bases, and 13 bases separated the two germline ends. The CDR3 spells CASSEVWSPTYNEQFF. CDR3 nucleotides: TGCGCCAGCAGTGAGGTTTGGTCACCTACCTACAATGAGCAGTTCTTC.

The chain combines TRBV11-3 with TRBJ2-1; TRBD2 agrees at 7 bases. Trimming took 6 bases from V and 7 from J; bases not matched to a gene: 6. This CDR3 is built from 13 residues. Germline V gene data show CDR1 as SGHNT and CDR2 as YENEEA. CDR3 sequence reads: CASSSPGGNEQFF. CDR3 nucleotide sequence: TGTGCCAGCAGTTCTCCGGGGGGAAATGAGCAGTTCTTC.

The chain links TRBV5-4 to TRBJ2-7; 7 positions agree with TRBD2. J gave up 2 bases and V 4 bases, and 9 bases lay outside the gene matches. The germline V gene encodes CDR1 SGHNT and CDR2 YYREEE (reference sequence). The CDR3 is 15 residues long. CDR3 amino acids: CASSPLGGTTYEQYF. Here the CDR3 DNA reads TGTGCCAGCAGCCCTCTCGGCGGGACTACCTACGAGCAGTACTTC.

The chain carries TRBV28 and TRBJ1-4, with D perhaps matching TRBD1 (5 bases). Germline-derived CDR1 and CDR2 are MDHEN and SYDVKM. This CDR3 is 18 amino acids long. V gave up 3 bases and J gave up 5 bases, with 22 bases separating them. For the CDR3, the DNA is TGTGCCAGCAGTTTCAAAGGGGCAGTGTGGGGGACGAATGAAAAACTGTTTTTT. Amino acids: CASSFKGAVWGTNEKLFF.

The chain combines TRBV6-5 with TRBJ1-2, with D possibly being TRBD1 (6 bases). This CDR3 is built from 15 residues. Trimming left V 6 bases short and J 2 bases short, with 16 bases between. The germline V gene encodes CDR1 MNHEY and CDR2 SVGAGI. CDR3 amino acids: CASSSLGGPNYGYTF. Written as DNA, the CDR3 is TGTGCCAGCAGCAGTCTCGGGGGCCCCAACTATGGCTACACCTTC.

The rearrangement uses TRBV7-2 and TRBJ2-5; D possibly corresponds to TRBD1 (5 bases). With 2 bases removed from V and 5 bases from J, the gap between germline ends came to 12 bases. Germline assignment: CDR1 SGHTA and CDR2 FQGNSA. The CDR3 runs to 14 residues. The CDR3 loop is CASSLLGALETQYF. In nucleotides, the CDR3 is TGTGCCAGCAGCTTACTAGGGGCCTTGGAGACCCAGTACTTC.

The chain combines TRBV7-2 with TRBJ2-2, with a weak D call TRBD2 (5 bases). Germline loops: CDR1 SGHTA, CDR2 FQGNSA. This CDR3 has 16 amino acids. Trimming pared 8 bases from V and 0 bases from J, leaving 16 bases between. In nucleotides, the CDR3 is TGTGCCAGCGGTTGGACTGTCGTCGCGAACACCGGGGAGCTGTTTTTT. Translating gives CASGWTVVANTGELFF.

The chain has TRBV20-1 and TRBJ2-7, with D hard to call. The CDR3 loop spans 11 amino acids. V was clipped by 6 bases and J by 3 bases, with 9 bases between them. Germline V CDR1 and CDR2: DFQATT, SNEGSKA (reference sequence). In DNA, the CDR3 is TGCAGTGCCAATTCCCTCTACGAGCAGTACTTC. Translation: CSANSLYEQYF.

The V call is TRBV7-6, the J call TRBJ2-1; D tentatively fits TRBD1 or TRBD2 (5 bases each). V lost 3 bases and J 6 bases, leaving 15 bases between the germline ends. There are 15 residues in the CDR3. Germline values: CDR1 SGHVS, CDR2 FNYEAQ. The CDR3 spells CASSFLGEIINEQFF. CDR3 DNA: TGTGCCAGCAGCTTCTTGGGGGAGATCATCAATGAGCAGTTCTTC.

This clone was detected only once. V gene TRBV18 combines with J gene TRBJ2-7, with TRBD2 identical over 8 bases. Germline-derived CDR1 and CDR2 are KGHSH and LQKENI. The CDR3 spans 19 residues. The junction had 22 bases not matched to a gene; V was cut back by 5 bases and J by 4 bases. The CDR3, as DNA: TGTGCCAGCTCATCTACGAGGGCAGCGGGAGCCACGAAGGGTTACGAGCAGTACTTC. It encodes CASSSTRAAGATKGYEQYF.

The chain carries TRBV10-2 and TRBJ1-5; TRBD1 is a possible D gene (5 bases). CDR3 length: 15 residues. V lost 0 bases, J lost 2 bases, and 8 bases lay in between. The germline V gene encodes CDR1 WSHSY and CDR2 SAAADI. In nucleotides, the CDR3 is TGCGCCAGCAGTGAGTCGTCGGGGGGCAATCAGCCCCAGCATTTT. The encoded protein is CASSESSGGNQPQHF.

Of note for this clone: At the DNA level, this CDR3 is encoded by other sequences in the same sample as well. The chain couples TRBV18 to TRBJ1-3; 9 positions agree with TRBD1. Trimming cost V 1 base and J 4 bases; bases outside gene matches: 5. Germline V gene sequence: CDR1 KGHSH, CDR2 LQKENI. The CDR3 sequence is 16 residues long. The chain's CDR3 is CASSPLGQGSGNTIYF. The CDR3 DNA reads as TGTGCCAGCTCACCACTTGGACAGGGGAGCGGAAACACCATATATTTT.